The 6 T cell receptor beta chains given below trace back to one sample, sequenced in a study of T cell responses to AZD1222 COVID-19 vaccine. TCRdb keeps only in-frame clones here, not all; method: immunoSEQ multiplex PCR. The sample yields 150,000 to 200,000 clones, around 89% seen once. Material: peripheral blood, obtained 28 days after the second AZD1222 dose. These TCRs come from an adult who received the AZD1222 COVID-19 vaccine.

V usage is TRBV7-9 and J usage is TRBJ2-1, with a possible D match to TRBD2 (6 bases). This CDR3 comprises 13 residues. Germline V gives CDR1 SEHNR, CDR2 FQNEAQ (reference sequence). V lost 3 bases and J lost 5, with 8 bases in between. The CDR3 sequence is CASSFGSNNEQFF. CDR3 coding DNA: TGTGCCAGCAGCTTCGGGAGCAACAATGAGCAGTTCTTC. Filled out from reference TRBV7-9 and TRBJ2-1, the complete variable domain reads DTGVSQNPRHKITKRGQNVTFRCDPISEHNRLYWYRQTLGQGPEFLTYFQNEAQLEKSRLLSDRFSAERPKGSFSTLEIQRTEQGDSAMYLCASSFGSNNEQFFGPGTRLTVL.

The chain combines TRBV7-2 with TRBJ2-3, with TRBD1 identical over 8 bases. V lost 3 bases to trimming and J lost 2 bases; unmatched junction nucleotides: 4. The length of the CDR3 is 15 residues. Germline CDR1 reads SGHTA; CDR2 reads FQGNSA. DNA of the CDR3: TGTGCCAGCAGCTTCCAGGGGGCTTTCACAGATACGCAGTATTTT. Residues: CASSFQGAFTDTQYF.

V and J are TRBV5-6 and TRBJ2-1; 7 positions match TRBD1. In germline, CDR1 is SGHDT, CDR2 YYEEEE. The CDR3 sequence is 17 residues long. Unmatched junction bases numbered 14, after V lost 4 bases and J lost 4 bases. The CDR3 protein is CASSTRTGAILYNEQFF. CDR3 nucleotides: TGTGCCAGCAGCACCCGGACAGGAGCCATTCTTTACAATGAGCAGTTCTTC.

The chain links TRBV10-3 to TRBJ2-3; D call uncertain. Germline values: CDR1 ENHRY, CDR2 SYGVKD. The V and J ends lost 4 bases and 6 bases respectively, with 11 bases between them. CDR3 length: 13 amino acids. The CDR3 DNA reads TGTGCCATCAGTGTAGAAGGGCAGGATACGCAGTATTTT. Encoded protein: CAISVEGQDTQYF.

This chain joins TRBV6-5 and TRBJ2-7; 7 positions match TRBD1. The length of the CDR3 is 14 residues. CDR1 MNHEY and CDR2 SVGAGI come from the germline V gene. V dropped 0 bases and J dropped 3; count of bases not matched to a gene: 2. For the CDR3, the DNA is TGTGCCAGCAGTTACTCGACAGGGATCTACGAGCAGTACTTC. Protein: CASSYSTGIYEQYF.

The chain is built from TRBV5-1 and TRBJ2-3; D is unresolved. Germline V lookup: CDR1 SGHRS, CDR2 YFSETQ. Deletions cut 6 bases from V and 1 base from J, with 9 bases between. The CDR3 is 13 residues long. For the CDR3, the DNA is TGCGCCAGCACCATCTGGGGCACAGATACGCAGTATTTT. Translating gives CASTIWGTDTQYF.